These 5 T cell receptor beta chains were all obtained from the same sample, sequenced in a study of T cell changes during pregnancy in multiple sclerosis. The protocol was immunoSEQ multiplex PCR, while the TCRdb copy is restricted to in-frame clones and leaves out a portion. The data contain approximately 94,000 clones, about 90% of them singletons. This material consisted of peripheral blood, taken after pregnancy. All receptors derive from a female donor with multiple sclerosis, enrolled in a pregnancy study.

In its sample, this clone was seen once. The chain carries TRBV19 and TRBJ1-5; a possible D gene is TRBD1 (5 bases). The CDR3 has 16 residues. Germline V gene sequence: CDR1 LNHDA, CDR2 SQIVND (reference sequence). V lost 2 bases to trimming and J lost 4 bases, with 15 bases between them. The CDR3 bases are TGTGCCAGTAGTATATTGGGGGGAGGGAAGAATCAGCCCCAGCATTTT. Translation: CASSILGGGKNQPQHF.

The rearrangement joins TRBV5-8 to TRBJ1-6; D uncertain. This CDR3 comprises 15 residues. V was trimmed by 4 bases and J by 5 bases, leaving 13 bases between them. Germline CDR1 SGHTS, CDR2 YDEGEE. The CDR3 nucleotides are TGTGCCAGCAGCAACGAAAACCTACATAATTCACCCCTCCACTTT. Translated, it gives CASSNENLHNSPLHF.

This sequence joins TRBV4-1 and TRBJ2-7, with TRBD2 identical over 12 bases. The CDR3 has 15 residues. Germline V gene lookup returns CDR1 MGHRA and CDR2 YSYEKL. Trimming cost V 2 bases and J 4 bases; bases outside gene matches: 3. CDR3 DNA: TGCGCCAGCAGCCAATCCGGGACTAGCGGGTACGAGCAGTACTTC. This gives the protein CASSQSGTSGYEQYF.

The chain couples TRBV6-4 to TRBJ2-3, with D perhaps matching TRBD2 (5 bases). The CDR3 extends over 11 amino acids. Germline V CDR1 and CDR2: MRHNA, SNTAGT. The CDR3 reads CATDRGGTQYF. DNA for the CDR3: TGTGCGACCGACCGAGGAGGTACGCAGTATTTT.

V is TRBV30 and J is TRBJ1-2; maybe TRBD1 (5 bases). The CDR3 runs to 12 residues. The V end lost 3 bases, the J end lost 0 bases, and 5 bases lay between the germline ends. Germline lookup yields CDR1 GTSNPN and CDR2 SVGIG (reference sequence). The CDR3 loop reads CAWSRANYGYTF. The DNA of the CDR3 is TGTGCCTGGAGCAGGGCTAACTATGGCTACACCTTC.